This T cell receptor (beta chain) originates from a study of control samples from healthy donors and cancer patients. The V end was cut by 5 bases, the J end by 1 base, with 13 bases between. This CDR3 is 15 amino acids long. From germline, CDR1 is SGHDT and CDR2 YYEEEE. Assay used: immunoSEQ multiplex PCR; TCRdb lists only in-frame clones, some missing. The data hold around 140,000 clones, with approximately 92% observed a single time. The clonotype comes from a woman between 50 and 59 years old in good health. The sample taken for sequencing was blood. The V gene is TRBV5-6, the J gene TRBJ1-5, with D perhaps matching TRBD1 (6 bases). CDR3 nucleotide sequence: TGTGCCAGCAGTCTGGGACACCTGAGCAATCAGCCCCAGCATTTT. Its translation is CASSLGHLSNQPQHF.